The clone carrying this T cell receptor (beta chain) occurred a few times. Antigen unknown. This same CDR3 is encoded by further DNA sequences in the sample. This record comes from a study of beta chain features in type 1 diabetes. The isolated RNA, all of it, was reverse transcribed, so expressed TCRB transcripts were what got sequenced. This table comes from immunoSEQ multiplex PCR, and its TCRdb copy is limited to in-frame clones, with some not included. Of about 470,000 clones listed, about 32% are singletons. The CDR3 consists of 11 residues. The V end lost 7 bases, the J end lost 4 bases, and 8 bases lay between the germline ends. Per the germline V gene, CDR1 is SNHLY and CDR2 is FYNNEI. Every donor provided one heparinised blood draw, which averaged approximately 100 mL. The study's findings and limits: The influence of HLA type on TCRB rearrangement stayed undetermined. Because the template was cDNA, high-expressing cells might be over-represented.

The TCR originated in a man aged 18 to 29 in good health. Sequencing input: naive CD4+ T cells from blood. V usage is TRBV2 and J usage is TRBJ2-7; possibly TRBD1 for D (6 bases). The CDR3 sequence is CASNRVYEQYF. The CDR3, as DNA: TGTGCCAGCAACAGGGTATACGAGCAGTACTTC. The full variable domain, with the rest looked up from reference TRBV2 and TRBJ2-7, is EPEVTQTPSHQVTQMGQEVILRCVPISNHLYFYWYRQILGQKVEFLVSFYNNEISEKSEIFDDQFSVERPDGSNFTLKIRSTKLEDSAMYFCASNRVYEQYFGPGTRLTVT.